Sequencing of this T cell receptor beta chain was carried out in a study of blood T cell repertoires in COVID-19. In the study overall: Samples taken during acute and convalescent COVID-19 were collected in the United States, Italy and Spain. The analysed material was cDNA or gDNA that came from T cells, B-cell-depleted T cells, or PBMCs.

Produced via immunoSEQ multiplex PCR; TCRdb's table is partial and in-frame only. This sample has 400,000 or so clones; 90% occur once, and the top ten carry 0.6%. Those enrolled, adults aged roughly 18 to 90 years, came from some 25 US areas. Before being deemed recovered, Cohort 3 donors had two negative PCRs, clearance, or symptom resolution. Trimming stripped 5 bases from V and 1 base from J, with 11 bases between. CDR1 is PRHDT and CDR2 is FYEKMQ in the germline V gene (reference sequence). This CDR3 region has 14 residues. The sample taken for sequencing was PBMCs or T cells enriched from blood (not recorded which). The chain combines TRBV13 with TRBJ2-5, with D unresolved. This TCR was recovered from a man aged 18 to 29 who had recovered from COVID-19. CDR3 sequence: CASSPPGFQETQYF. The CDR3 coding sequence is TGTGCCAGCAGCCCCCCCGGGTTCCAAGAGACCCAGTACTTC.